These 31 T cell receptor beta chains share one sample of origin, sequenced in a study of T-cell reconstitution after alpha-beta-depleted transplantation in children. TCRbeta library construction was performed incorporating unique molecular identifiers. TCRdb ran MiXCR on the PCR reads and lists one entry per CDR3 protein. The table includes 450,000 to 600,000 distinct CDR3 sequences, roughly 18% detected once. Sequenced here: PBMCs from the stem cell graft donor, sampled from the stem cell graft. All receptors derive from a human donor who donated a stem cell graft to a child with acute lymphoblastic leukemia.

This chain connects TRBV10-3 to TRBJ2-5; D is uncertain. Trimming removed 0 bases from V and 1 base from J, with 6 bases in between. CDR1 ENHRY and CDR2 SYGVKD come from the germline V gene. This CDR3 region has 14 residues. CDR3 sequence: CAISESSSQETQYF. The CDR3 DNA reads TGTGCCATCAGTGAGTCTAGCAGCCAAGAGACCCAGTACTTC.

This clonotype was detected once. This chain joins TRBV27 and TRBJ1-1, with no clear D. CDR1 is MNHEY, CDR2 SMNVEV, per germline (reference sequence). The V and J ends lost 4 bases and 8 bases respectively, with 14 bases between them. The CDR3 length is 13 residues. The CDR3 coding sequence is TGTGCCAGCAGTTCCCCCCCCTGGGCCGAAGCTTTCTTT. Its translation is CASSSPPWAEAFF.

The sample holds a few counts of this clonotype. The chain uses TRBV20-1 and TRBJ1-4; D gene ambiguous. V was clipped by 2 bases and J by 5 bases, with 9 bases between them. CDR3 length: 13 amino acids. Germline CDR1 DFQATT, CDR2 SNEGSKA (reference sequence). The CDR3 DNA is TGCAGTGCTAGATGGCGGAGAAATGAAAAACTGTTTTTT. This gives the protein CSARWRRNEKLFF.

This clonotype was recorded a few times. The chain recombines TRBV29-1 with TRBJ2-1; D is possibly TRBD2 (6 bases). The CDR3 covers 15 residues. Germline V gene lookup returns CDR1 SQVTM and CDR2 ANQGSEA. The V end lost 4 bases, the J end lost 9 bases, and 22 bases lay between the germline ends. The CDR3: CSVVQRAPNGGEQFF. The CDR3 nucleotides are TGCAGCGTTGTCCAGCGGGCCCCAAATGGAGGTGAGCAGTTCTTC.

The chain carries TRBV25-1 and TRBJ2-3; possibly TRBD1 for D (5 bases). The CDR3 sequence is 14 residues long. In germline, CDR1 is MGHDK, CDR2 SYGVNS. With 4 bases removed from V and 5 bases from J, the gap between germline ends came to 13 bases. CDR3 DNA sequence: TGTGCCAGCAGTGTCAGGGCTAAGGGAGATACGCAGTATTTT. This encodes CASSVRAKGDTQYF. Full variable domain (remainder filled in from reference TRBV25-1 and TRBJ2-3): EADIYQTPRYLVIGTGKKITLECSQTMGHDKMYWYQQDPGMELHLIHYSYGVNSTEKGDLSSESTVSRIRTEHFPLTLESARPSHTSQYLCASSVRAKGDTQYFGPGTRLTVL.

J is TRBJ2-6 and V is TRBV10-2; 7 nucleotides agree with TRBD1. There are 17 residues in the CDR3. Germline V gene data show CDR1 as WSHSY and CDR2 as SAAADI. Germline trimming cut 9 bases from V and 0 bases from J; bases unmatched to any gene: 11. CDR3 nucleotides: TGCGCCAGTAACCCGAAGGGACAGAGCTCTGGGGCCAACGTCCTGACTTTC. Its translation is CASNPKGQSSGANVLTF.

CDR3 coding DNA: TGCGCCAGCAGCCAAGTCGGGATTGCGGCGGATACGCAGTATTTT. Residues: CASSQVGIAADTQYF. The chain has TRBV4-1 and TRBJ2-3; D possibly corresponds to TRBD2 (5 bases). Between the trimmed V and J ends, which lost 1 base and 6 bases, there was a span of 14 bases. From germline, CDR1 is MGHRA and CDR2 YSYEKL. This CDR3 region has 15 residues.

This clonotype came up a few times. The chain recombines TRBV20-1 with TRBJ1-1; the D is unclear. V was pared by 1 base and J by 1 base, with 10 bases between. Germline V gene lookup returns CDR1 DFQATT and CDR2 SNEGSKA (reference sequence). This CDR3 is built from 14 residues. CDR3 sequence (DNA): TGCAGTGCTAGAGGTGTGGCAGAGAACACTGAAGCTTTCTTT. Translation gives CSARGVAENTEAFF.

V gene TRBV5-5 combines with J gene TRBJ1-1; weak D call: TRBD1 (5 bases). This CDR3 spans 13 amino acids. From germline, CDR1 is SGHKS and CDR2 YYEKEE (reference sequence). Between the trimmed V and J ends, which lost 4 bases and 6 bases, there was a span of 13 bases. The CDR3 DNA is TGTGCCAGCAGCGCGGGGCCGGACCCTGAAGCTTTCTTT. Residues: CASSAGPDPEAFF. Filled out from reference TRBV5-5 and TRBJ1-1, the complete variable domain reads DAGVTQSPTHLIKTRGQQVTLRCSPISGHKSVSWYQQVLGQGPQFIFQYYEKEERGRGNFPDRFSARQFPNYSSELNVNALLLGDSALYLCASSAGPDPEAFFGQGTRLTVV.

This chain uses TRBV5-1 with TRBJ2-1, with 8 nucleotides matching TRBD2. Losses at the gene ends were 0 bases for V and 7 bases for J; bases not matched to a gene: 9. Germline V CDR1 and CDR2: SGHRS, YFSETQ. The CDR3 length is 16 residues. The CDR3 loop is CASSLARLATANEQFF. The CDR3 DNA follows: TGCGCCAGCAGCTTGGCGCGACTAGCGACTGCTAATGAGCAGTTCTTC.

The chain's CDR3 is CASSGSLVANVLTF. The CDR3 bases are TGTGCCAGCAGCGGATCTCTGGTGGCCAACGTCCTGACTTTC. The chain carries TRBV9 and TRBJ2-6; D gene unclear. CDR1 SGDLS and CDR2 YYNGEE come from the germline V gene. The CDR3 is 14 amino acids. Trimming shortened V by 3 bases and J by 6 bases, and 10 bases separated the two germline ends.

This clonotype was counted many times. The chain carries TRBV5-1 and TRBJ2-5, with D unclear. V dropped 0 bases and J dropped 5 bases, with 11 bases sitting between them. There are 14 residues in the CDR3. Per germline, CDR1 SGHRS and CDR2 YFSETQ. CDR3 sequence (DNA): TGCGCCAGCAGCTTGGCCATGGGTGTGGAGACCCAGTACTTC. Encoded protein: CASSLAMGVETQYF.

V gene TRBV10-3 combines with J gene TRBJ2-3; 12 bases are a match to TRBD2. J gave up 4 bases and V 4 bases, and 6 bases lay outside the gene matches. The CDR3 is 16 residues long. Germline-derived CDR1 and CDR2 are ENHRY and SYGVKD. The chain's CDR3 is CAISARLAGEADTQYF. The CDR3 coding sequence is TGTGCCATCAGTGCCCGACTAGCGGGAGAGGCAGATACGCAGTATTTT.

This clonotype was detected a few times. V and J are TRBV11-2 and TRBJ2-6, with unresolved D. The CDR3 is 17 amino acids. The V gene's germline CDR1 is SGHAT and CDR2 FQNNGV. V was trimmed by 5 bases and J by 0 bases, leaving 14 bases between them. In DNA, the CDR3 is TGTGCCAGCAGCCCCCTTTACGGATTCTCTGGGGCCAACGTCCTGACTTTC. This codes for CASSPLYGFSGANVLTF.

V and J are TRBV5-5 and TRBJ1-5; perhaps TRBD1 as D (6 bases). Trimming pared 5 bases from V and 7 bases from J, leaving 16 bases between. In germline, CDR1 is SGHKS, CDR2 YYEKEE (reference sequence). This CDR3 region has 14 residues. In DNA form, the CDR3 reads TGTGCCAGCAGTTCAGGGGTTACGAGCCAGCCCCAGCATTTT. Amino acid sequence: CASSSGVTSQPQHF. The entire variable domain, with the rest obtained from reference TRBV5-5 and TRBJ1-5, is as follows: DAGVTQSPTHLIKTRGQQVTLRCSPISGHKSVSWYQQVLGQGPQFIFQYYEKEERGRGNFPDRFSARQFPNYSSELNVNALLLGDSALYLCASSSGVTSQPQHFGDGTRLSIL.

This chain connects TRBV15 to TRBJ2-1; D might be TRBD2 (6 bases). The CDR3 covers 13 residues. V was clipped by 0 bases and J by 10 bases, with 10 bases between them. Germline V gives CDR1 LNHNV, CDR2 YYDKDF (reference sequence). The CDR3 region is CATSRDRGREQFF. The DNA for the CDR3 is TGTGCCACCAGCAGAGATCGGGGGAGGGAGCAGTTCTTC.

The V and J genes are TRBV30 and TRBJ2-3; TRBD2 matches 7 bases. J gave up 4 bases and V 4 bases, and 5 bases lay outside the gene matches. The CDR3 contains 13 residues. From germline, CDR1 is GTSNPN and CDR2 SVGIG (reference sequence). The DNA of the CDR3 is TGTGCCTGGATGGCGGGAGCGGCAGATACGCAGTATTTT. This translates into CAWMAGAADTQYF.

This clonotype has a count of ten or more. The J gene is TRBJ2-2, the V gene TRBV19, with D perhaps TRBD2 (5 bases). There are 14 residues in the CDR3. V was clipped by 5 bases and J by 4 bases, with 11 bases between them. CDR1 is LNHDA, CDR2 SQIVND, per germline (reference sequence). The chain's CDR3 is CASSWTAVTGELFF. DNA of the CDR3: TGTGCCAGTAGTTGGACTGCCGTCACCGGGGAGCTGTTTTTT.

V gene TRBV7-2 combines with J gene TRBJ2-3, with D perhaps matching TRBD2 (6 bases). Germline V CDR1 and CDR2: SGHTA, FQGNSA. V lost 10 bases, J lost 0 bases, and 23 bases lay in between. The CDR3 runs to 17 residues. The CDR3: CAIQFRNPGRSTDTQYF. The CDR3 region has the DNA TGTGCCATACAATTCCGAAACCCCGGGAGAAGCACAGATACGCAGTATTTT.

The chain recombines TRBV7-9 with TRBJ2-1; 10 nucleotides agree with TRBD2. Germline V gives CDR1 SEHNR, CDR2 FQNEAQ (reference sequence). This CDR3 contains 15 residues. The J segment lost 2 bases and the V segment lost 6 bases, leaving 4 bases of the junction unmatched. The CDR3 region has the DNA TGTGCCAGCAGGGCCGGGACTAGCGCCTACAATGAGCAGTTCTTC. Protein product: CASRAGTSAYNEQFF.

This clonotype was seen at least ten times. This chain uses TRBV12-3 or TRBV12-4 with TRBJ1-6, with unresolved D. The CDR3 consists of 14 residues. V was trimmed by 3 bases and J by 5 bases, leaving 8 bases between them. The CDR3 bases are TGTGCCAGCAGTTTGTGGCAGGATAATTCACCCCTCCACTTT. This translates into CASSLWQDNSPLHF.

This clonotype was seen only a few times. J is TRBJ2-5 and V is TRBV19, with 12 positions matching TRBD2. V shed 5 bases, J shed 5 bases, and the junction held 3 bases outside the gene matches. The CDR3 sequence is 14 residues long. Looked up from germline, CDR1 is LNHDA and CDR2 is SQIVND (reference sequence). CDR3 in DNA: TGTGCCAGTAGTCGGACTAGCGGGATGGAGACCCAGTACTTC. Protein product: CASSRTSGMETQYF.

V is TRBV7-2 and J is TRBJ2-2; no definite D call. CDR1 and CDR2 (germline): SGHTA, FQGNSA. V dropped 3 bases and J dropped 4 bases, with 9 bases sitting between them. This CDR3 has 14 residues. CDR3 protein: CASSFFRSTGELFF. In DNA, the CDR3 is TGTGCCAGCAGCTTCTTTCGCTCCACCGGGGAGCTGTTTTTT.

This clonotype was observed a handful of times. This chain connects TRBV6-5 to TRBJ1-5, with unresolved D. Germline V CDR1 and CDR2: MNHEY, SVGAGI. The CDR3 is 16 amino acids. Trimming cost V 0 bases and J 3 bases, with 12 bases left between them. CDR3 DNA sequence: TGTGCCAGCAGTTACTCGGAAGGAGGGAACAATCAGCCCCAGCATTTT. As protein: CASSYSEGGNNQPQHF.

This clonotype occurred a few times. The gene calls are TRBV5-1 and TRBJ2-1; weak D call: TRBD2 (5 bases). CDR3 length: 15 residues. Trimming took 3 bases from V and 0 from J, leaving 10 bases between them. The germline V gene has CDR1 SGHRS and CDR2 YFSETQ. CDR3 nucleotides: TGCGCCAGCAGCTCAGCGGTCAGCTCCTACAATGAGCAGTTCTTC. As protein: CASSSAVSSYNEQFF.

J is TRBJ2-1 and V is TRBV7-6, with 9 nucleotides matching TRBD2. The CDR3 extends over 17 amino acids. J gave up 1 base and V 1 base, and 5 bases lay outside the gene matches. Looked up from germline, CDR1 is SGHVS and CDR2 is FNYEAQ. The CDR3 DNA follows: TGTGCCAGCAGCTTAGGGTTAGGACTAGCGTCCTACAATGAGCAGTTCTTC. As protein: CASSLGLGLASYNEQFF.

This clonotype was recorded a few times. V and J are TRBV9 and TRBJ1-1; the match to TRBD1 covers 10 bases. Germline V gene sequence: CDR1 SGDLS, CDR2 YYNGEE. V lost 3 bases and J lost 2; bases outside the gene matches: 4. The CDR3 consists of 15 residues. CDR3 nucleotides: TGTGCCAGCAGCGCAGACAGGGGGCTAAACACTGAAGCTTTCTTT. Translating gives CASSADRGLNTEAFF.

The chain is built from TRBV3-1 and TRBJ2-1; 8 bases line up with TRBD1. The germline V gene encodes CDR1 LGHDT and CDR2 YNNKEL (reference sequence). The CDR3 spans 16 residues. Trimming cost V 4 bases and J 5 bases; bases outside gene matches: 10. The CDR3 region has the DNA TGTGCCAGCAGCCCGTCCCACCAGGGGGCGAACAATGAGCAGTTCTTC. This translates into CASSPSHQGANNEQFF.

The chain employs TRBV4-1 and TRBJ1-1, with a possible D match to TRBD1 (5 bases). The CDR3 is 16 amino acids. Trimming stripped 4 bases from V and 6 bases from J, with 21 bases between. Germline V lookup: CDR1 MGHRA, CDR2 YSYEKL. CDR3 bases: TGCGCCAGCAGCCCCGGTCGGGGGGTGTTAGGAGCTGAAGCTTTCTTT. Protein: CASSPGRGVLGAEAFF.

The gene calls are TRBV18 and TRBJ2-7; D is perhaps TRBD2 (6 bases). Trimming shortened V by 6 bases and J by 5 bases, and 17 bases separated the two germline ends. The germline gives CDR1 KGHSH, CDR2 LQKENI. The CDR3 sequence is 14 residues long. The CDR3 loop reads CASSSAGKNNEQYF. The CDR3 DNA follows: TGTGCCAGCTCCTCGGCGGGAAAGAACAACGAGCAGTACTTC.

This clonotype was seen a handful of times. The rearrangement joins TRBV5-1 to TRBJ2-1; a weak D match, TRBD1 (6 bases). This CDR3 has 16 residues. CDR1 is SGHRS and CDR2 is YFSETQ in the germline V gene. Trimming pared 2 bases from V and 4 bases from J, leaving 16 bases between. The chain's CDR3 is CASSFLLQDSYNEQFF. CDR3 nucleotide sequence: TGCGCCAGCAGCTTCCTACTACAGGACAGTTACAATGAGCAGTTCTTC.